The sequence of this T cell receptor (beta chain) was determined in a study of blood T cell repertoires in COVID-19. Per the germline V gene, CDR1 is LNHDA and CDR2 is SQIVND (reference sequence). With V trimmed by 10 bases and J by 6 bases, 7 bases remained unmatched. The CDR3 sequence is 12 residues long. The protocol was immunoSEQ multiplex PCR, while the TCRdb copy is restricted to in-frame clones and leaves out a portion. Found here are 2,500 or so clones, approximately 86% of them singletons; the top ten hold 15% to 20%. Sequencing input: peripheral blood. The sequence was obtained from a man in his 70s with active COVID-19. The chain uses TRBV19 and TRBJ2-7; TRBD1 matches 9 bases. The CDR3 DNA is TGTGCCACTTTGGACAGGGGAGGCGAGCAGTACTTC. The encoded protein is CATLDRGGEQYF.